This entry lists 14 T cell receptor beta chains sequenced from one sample in a study of T cells in Graves' hyperthyroidism and ophthalmopathy. RNA transcripts served as the template for amplifying TCR beta CDR3 regions. Carried out on the TCR CDR3, a first-round RT-PCR used the HTBI primer set. Each CDR3 protein is one row after TCRdb ran MiXCR on the multiplex PCR reads. The sample lists approximately 380,000 distinct CDR3 sequences; approximately 17% were seen once. The sequenced sample consisted of blood. Receptors were obtained from a man between 18 and 29 years old with Graves' ophthalmopathy.

The chain uses TRBV15 and TRBJ1-4, with D unresolved. The length of the CDR3 is 13 residues. Deletions cut 3 bases from V and 11 bases from J, with 13 bases between. The germline CDR1 and CDR2 sequences are LNHNV and YYDKDF (reference sequence). DNA of the CDR3: TGTGCCACCAGCAGTCGGGCCGCCGAGAAACTGTTTTTT. This sequence encodes CATSSRAAEKLFF. Combining the CDR3 with reference TRBV15 and TRBJ1-4 gives the whole variable domain DAMVIQNPRYQVTQFGKPVTLSCSQTLNHNVMYWYQQKSSQAPKLLFHYYDKDFNNEADTPDNFQSRRPNTSFCFLDIRSPGLGDTAMYLCATSSRAAEKLFFGSGTQLSVL.

Note on this clonotype: Relative to the germline gene, one junction end is altered; a read error may explain this. V and J are TRBV7-9 and TRBJ1-2, with a weak D call TRBD1 (6 bases). The CDR3 sequence is 15 residues long. The V gene's germline CDR1 is SEHNR and CDR2 FQNEAQ (reference sequence). The CDR3 DNA reads TGCGCCAGCAGCGCCCCCCCCCAGGGGAACTATGGCTACACCTTC. This translates into CASSAPPQGNYGYTF. The whole variable domain, remainder taken from reference TRBV7-9 and TRBJ1-2, is DTGVSQNPRHKITKRGQNVTFRCDPISEHNRLYWYRQTLGQGPEFLTYFQNEAQLEKSRLLSDRFSAERPKGSFSTLEIQRTEQGDSAMYLCASSAPPQGNYGYTFGSGTRLTVV.

V and J are TRBV5-6 and TRBJ1-2; tentatively, D is TRBD1 (5 bases). Per the germline V gene, CDR1 is SGHDT and CDR2 is YYEEEE. This CDR3 has 14 residues. V was pared by 3 bases and J by 3 bases, with 12 bases between. The CDR3 loop reads CASSWEDSYYGYTF. The CDR3 DNA follows: TGTGCCAGCAGCTGGGAAGACAGCTACTATGGCTACACCTTC.

This clonotype was detected only a few times. This rearrangement joins TRBV11-2 to TRBJ1-2; D possibly corresponds to TRBD1 (6 bases). This CDR3 has 15 residues. The germline V gene has CDR1 SGHAT and CDR2 FQNNGV. Trimming shortened V by 2 bases and J by 5 bases, and 15 bases separated the two germline ends. CDR3 DNA sequence: TGTGCCAGCAGCTTATCAGGGGCCTTGGGGTATGGCTACACCTTC. Amino acid sequence: CASSLSGALGYGYTF. The entire variable domain, with the rest obtained from reference TRBV11-2 and TRBJ1-2, is as follows: EAGVAQSPRYKIIEKRQSVAFWCNPISGHATLYWYQQILGQGPKLLIQFQNNGVVDDSQLPKDRFSAERLKGVDSTLKIQPAKLEDSAVYLCASSLSGALGYGYTFGSGTRLTVV.

This clonotype was seen ten or more times. The chain joins TRBV12-3 or TRBV12-4 to TRBJ1-2; the D is unclear. The V end was cut by 4 bases, the J end by 5 bases, with 20 bases between. The CDR3 has 16 amino acids. CDR3 bases: TGTGCCAGCAGTTCGAGGACGGCGACCCGGTTATATGGCTACACCTTC. It is translated as CASSSRTATRLYGYTF.

This clonotype was counted many times. CDR3 DNA: TGCGCCAGCAGAATTAGCGGGGGTAGCTCCTACAATGAGCAGTTCTTC. This sequence encodes CASRISGGSSYNEQFF. The chain recombines TRBV5-1 with TRBJ2-1; 9 positions agree with TRBD2. The germline CDR1 and CDR2 sequences are SGHRS and YFSETQ. The CDR3 runs 16 residues. After removal of 5 bases from V and 0 bases from J, the junction contained 6 bases not matched to a gene.

This clonotype showed up just a few times. The genes are TRBV7-9 and TRBJ1-6, with unresolved D. Trimming pared 2 bases from V and 6 bases from J, leaving 8 bases between. CDR1 SEHNR and CDR2 FQNEAQ come from the germline V gene (reference sequence). The CDR3 sequence is 14 residues long. Written as DNA, the CDR3 is TGTGCCAGCAGCTTAAAAGGGATTAATTCACCCCTCCACTTT. This sequence encodes CASSLKGINSPLHF.

The chain links TRBV10-3 to TRBJ2-3; possibly TRBD1 or TRBD2 for D (5 bases each). Trimming left V 4 bases short and J 2 bases short, with 10 bases between. The CDR3 totals 14 residues. Per germline, CDR1 ENHRY and CDR2 SYGVKD. The CDR3: CAISVGVFTDTQYF. In DNA, the CDR3 is TGTGCCATCAGTGTGGGGGTTTTCACAGATACGCAGTATTTT.

On this clonotype: It may be a read error: a sequence one base away is much more abundant. This chain links TRBV10-3 with TRBJ2-3, with 7 positions matching TRBD1. The CDR3 is made up of 15 amino acids. Germline assignment: CDR1 ENHRY and CDR2 SYGVKD. CDR3 sequence reads: CANSDGTATKDTQYF. DNA for the CDR3: TGTGCCAACAGTGACGGGACAGCGACAAAAGATACGCAGTATTTT.

This clonotype has a single count. At one of its ends the junction is not consistent with the germline gene, which may arise from a read error. The V call is TRBV4-2, the J call TRBJ2-3; 8 bases are shared with TRBD2. The CDR3 sequence is 17 residues long. Germline CDR1 is LGHNA and CDR2 is YNFKEQ. The CDR3 DNA reads as TGTGCCAGCAGACAAGGAGGGGTAGCGGGGTTCCTAGATACGCAGTATTTT. As protein: CASRQGGVAGFLDTQYF.

CDR3 sequence (DNA): TGTGCCAGCAGCCAAGTAGCCGACAGGAGGGGTGGCTACACCTTC. Translated: CASSQVADRRGGYTF. The chain uses TRBV3-1 and TRBJ1-2; weak D call: TRBD1 (6 bases). This CDR3 has 15 residues. Trimming removed 1 base from V and 7 bases from J, with 16 bases in between. CDR1 is LGHDT and CDR2 is YNNKEL in the germline V gene (reference sequence).

The rearrangement uses TRBV5-1 and TRBJ1-2, with 7 nucleotides matching TRBD1. Germline CDR1 is SGHRS and CDR2 is YFSETQ. V shed 1 base and J 4 bases; nucleotides not matched to a gene: 13. The CDR3 length is 17 residues. CDR3 sequence reads: CASSLQGGVQGSYGYTF. For the CDR3, the DNA is TGCGCCAGCAGCTTGCAAGGGGGCGTTCAAGGGAGCTATGGCTACACCTTC.

This chain uses TRBV3-1 with TRBJ2-3, with TRBD2 identical over 8 bases. Per the germline V gene, CDR1 is LGHDT and CDR2 is YNNKEL (reference sequence). Trimming took 4 bases from V and 3 from J; bases not matched to a gene: 9. The CDR3 runs to 16 residues. DNA of the CDR3: TGTGCCAGCAGCCTCCTCTCGGGGGGGGGGACAGATACGCAGTATTTT. Encoded protein: CASSLLSGGGTDTQYF.

This clonotype was counted at least ten times. The V gene is TRBV27, the J gene TRBJ2-1; 7 bases match TRBD2. The V gene's germline CDR1 is MNHEY and CDR2 SMNVEV (reference sequence). Losses at the gene ends were 5 bases for V and 5 bases for J; bases not matched to a gene: 9. The CDR3 loop spans 15 amino acids. The CDR3 reads CASSPGSSGHNEQFF. DNA of the CDR3: TGTGCCAGCAGTCCCGGGTCTAGCGGCCACAATGAGCAGTTCTTC.